One T cell receptor beta chain is described in this entry. Its antigen is still unknown. The sample holds no much larger clone one base away, and base qualities are not on file. Trimming removed 3 bases from V and 3 bases from J, leaving 12 bases between the germline ends. CDR1 and CDR2 were assigned from the germline V gene (reference sequence) as LNHDA and SQIVND. The CDR3 numbers 14 residues from cysteine through phenylalanine. CDR3 DNA is the only sequence kept; it has 42 bases, read in frame from the first base. Participants in the prospective study were enrolled through a virtual design, were aged about 18 to 90 years, and lived in approximately 24 United States geographic areas. In the prospective study, participants were assigned to cohorts based on the clinical history participants reported in a screening survey and a study questionnaire. Recovered participants in ImmuneRACE Cohort 3 were defined by two consecutive negative NP/OP PCR tests, clearance by a healthcare professional, or resolution of symptoms. Each participant in the prospective study had whole blood, serum and a nasopharyngeal or oropharyngeal swab collected by mobile phlebotomists. Prospective study participants could optionally give additional blood draws and questionnaires over an approximately 2-month period. Before DNA extraction, blood samples from the prospective study were shipped at room temperature or frozen.

This sample stems from a study of blood T cell repertoires in COVID-19 (dated by TCRdb to the early 2020s). Background for the entire study: The collaborator samples originated in the United States, Italy and Spain and spanned the acute and convalescent phases of COVID-19. Nearly every sample came with metadata listing a de-identified subject ID, COVID-19 status, age in years and sex. The material from the prospective study consisted of cDNA or gDNA derived from T cells, B-cell-depleted T cells, or PBMCs. The repertoires were released in a freely available public database intended as a resource for research on the immune response to SARS-CoV-2. The samples were drawn from the first 160 participants of the ongoing ImmuneRACE study and from 1,254 subjects provided by 6 global collaborators. Where HLA class I and class II types were available, the types were taken from metadata supplied by the sample provider, not from assay-based typing. Deeply sampled blood TCRbeta repertoires from subjects exposed to, actively infected with, or recovered from COVID-19 were included in the dataset.

Points the paper makes about the study in general: The quantity of clinical and demographic metadata differed by source and by participant and was supplied without curation.

The immunoSEQ Assay, a bias-controlled multiplex PCR, was used to amplify TCRbeta CDR3 regions from genomic DNA. Processing in the source paper ran as follows. Within the assay, amplification of reference gene primers was used to estimate how many nucleated cells each sample contained. To quantify the absolute abundance of each unique TCRbeta CDR3 rearrangement, sequence reads were collapsed and filtered. For each sample, productive Simpson clonality was calculated by taking the square root of Simpson's diversity index across productive rearrangements. TCRdb obtained this table from immuneACCESS and retained in-frame rearrangements with V and J assigned. These tables miss some clones; where compared with another copy, unresolved V genes account for less than half of the shortfall, and the remainder is unexplained. The DNA was the basis for D and trimming; V, J and clone size are from that table. In all, the sample holds around 140,000 clones, and 75% to 90% of those were seen once. Jointly, the top ten make up roughly 4% of the sample.

The sequence joins TRBV19 to TRBJ2-7; no D gene is confidently identified. The receptor comes from a middle-aged man who had recovered from COVID-19. Sequences were obtained from PBMCs or T cells enriched from blood (not recorded which). The CDR3 sequence is CASSINQVDYEQYF. Here is the DNA: TGTGCCAGTAGTATTAACCAGGTCGACTACGAGCAGTACTTC.